This is a list of T cell receptor beta chains from one sample in a study of blood T cells in healthy people across ages. TCRdb reprocessed the 5' RACE reads with MiXCR, giving one entry per CDR3 protein. The sample holds some 760,000 distinct CDR3 sequences, approximately 25% seen once. The sample was also linked to a second study, of T cells of mothers and their children.

Sequencing was done on a sample of blood. The receptors shown here come from a boy aged 10-17 years in good health. Both conserved end residues are part of each CDR3. A D gene is named only where the DNA matches it firmly. Size tells how often a clone was seen (once, few, many) or the class of an expanded clone, and some rows leave it out.

v_gene	j_gene	d_gene	abundance	CDR3aa	CDR3nt
TRBV27	TRBJ1-5	-	few	CANSLNADSYSNQPQHF	TGTGCCAACAGTTTAAATGCAGATTCCTATAGCAATCAGCCCCAGCATTTT
TRBV6-6	TRBJ1-1	-	few	CASSSTGLGKNTEAFF	TGTGCCAGCAGCTCCACAGGGTTAGGGAAGAACACTGAAGCTTTCTTT
TRBV29-1	TRBJ2-1	TRBD1	-	CSTGDNEQFF	TGCAGCACAGGGGACAATGAGCAGTTCTTC
TRBV30	TRBJ1-5	-	-	CAWSSGNNQPQHF	TGTGCCTGGAGTTCAGGGAACAATCAGCCCCAGCATTTT
TRBV4-2	TRBJ1-2	-	-	CASSQGGDFHGYTF	TGTGCCAGCAGCCAAGGTGGGGATTTCCATGGCTACACCTTC
TRBV7-9	TRBJ2-4	-	few	CASSHRDLAKNIQYF	TGTGCCAGCAGTCACAGGGACTTAGCCAAAAACATTCAGTACTTC
TRBV15	TRBJ1-5	-	few	CATSRDYSQPQHF	TGTGCCACCAGCAGAGATTATAGCCAGCCCCAGCATTTT
TRBV6-1	TRBJ2-7	-	-	CASSEASSYEQYF	TGTGCCAGCAGTGAAGCGAGTTCCTACGAGCAGTACTTC
TRBV6-5	TRBJ1-2	TRBD1	-	CASSYDSGTVPPYGYTF	TGTGCCAGCAGTTACGATTCGGGGACAGTGCCGCCCTATGGCTACACCTTC
TRBV5-1	TRBJ2-7	-	-	CASSLPPDSGQYF	TGCGCCAGCAGCTTGCCCCCGGATAGTGGGCAGTACTTC
TRBV7-9	TRBJ1-1	-	once	CASSLEGGVTEAFF	TGTGCCAGCAGCTTAGAGGGGGGGGTCACTGAAGCTTTCTTT
TRBV10-3	TRBJ2-7	TRBD1	few	CAISEKGQGPREQYF	TGTGCCATCAGTGAGAAGGGACAGGGTCCCCGCGAGCAGTACTTC
TRBV7-2	TRBJ1-4	-	-	CASSHLRGAGEKLFF	TGTGCCAGCAGCCACCTTCGAGGGGCGGGGGAAAAACTGTTTTTT
TRBV4-2	TRBJ2-7	-	few	CASSQDSSYEQYF	TGTGCCAGCAGCCAAGACTCATCCTACGAGCAGTACTTC
TRBV5-4	TRBJ2-5	-	few	CASSLLAGTPLGETQRF	TGTGCCAGCAGCCTGTTGGCCGGGACCCCACTCGGGGAGACCCAGCGCTTC
TRBV20-1	TRBJ1-3	TRBD1	-	CSARDLDRVGNTIYF	TGCAGTGCTAGAGATCTGGACAGGGTAGGAAACACCATATATTTT
TRBV12-3/TRBV12-4	TRBJ2-7	TRBD1	few	CASSFGDRGPEQYF	TGTGCCAGCAGTTTCGGGGACAGGGGACCCGAGCAGTACTTC
TRBV7-8	TRBJ2-5	TRBD2	few	CASSSAGSPQETQYF	TGTGCCAGCAGCTCAGCGGGGTCACCACAAGAGACCCAGTACTTC
TRBV7-6	TRBJ2-5	TRBD2	few	CASSYLPLGTSGGLLGQETQYF	TGTGCCAGCAGTTATCTCCCTCTGGGGACTAGCGGGGGGTTGCTCGGGCAAGAGACCCAGTACTTC
TRBV7-2	TRBJ2-1	-	few	CASSSPGHYNEQFF	TGTGCCAGCAGCTCACCGGGGCATTACAATGAGCAGTTCTTC
TRBV7-8	TRBJ2-2	-	-	CASSSRGTWNTGELFF	TGTGCCAGCAGCTCCAGGGGAACCTGGAACACCGGGGAGCTGTTTTTT
TRBV28	TRBJ2-5	-	-	CASSPTHQETQYF	TGTGCCAGCAGTCCGACACACCAAGAGACCCAGTACTTC
TRBV27	TRBJ2-5	-	-	CASSFTWGETQYF	TGTGCCAGCAGTTTCACATGGGGGGAGACCCAGTACTTC
TRBV15	TRBJ1-2	TRBD1	-	CATSGTGVYGYTF	TGTGCCACCAGCGGTACAGGGGTCTATGGCTACACCTTC
TRBV14	TRBJ1-6	-	few	CASSQGAGQNNSPLHF	TGTGCCAGCAGCCAAGGCGCAGGACAGAATAATTCACCCCTCCACTTT
TRBV29-1	TRBJ1-2	-	-	CSVDGGAGGYTF	TGCAGCGTTGATGGCGGGGCGGGTGGCTACACCTTC
TRBV28	TRBJ2-3	TRBD2	-	CASSRRRGGRPQYF	TGTGCCAGTAGCCGGCGAAGGGGCGGGAGGCCGCAGTATTTT
TRBV4-3	TRBJ2-1	TRBD2	few	CASSQVGGGYLEQFF	TGCGCCAGCAGCCAAGTTGGCGGGGGGTATTTGGAGCAGTTCTTC
TRBV28	TRBJ2-2	TRBD2	-	CASSLPSGNTGELFF	TGTGCCAGCAGTTTGCCTAGCGGAAACACCGGGGAGCTGTTTTTT
TRBV28	TRBJ2-2	-	few	CASSSAGTAFTGELFF	TGTGCCAGCAGTTCCGCCGGGACCGCATTCACCGGGGAGCTGTTTTTT
TRBV4-1	TRBJ1-2	TRBD1	-	CASRATGGGGYTF	TGCGCCAGCAGAGCGACAGGGGGCGGAGGCTACACCTTC
TRBV9	TRBJ1-2	-	few	CASSPGRRANYGYTF	TGTGCCAGCAGCCCGGGACGGCGTGCTAACTATGGCTACACCTTC
TRBV29-1	TRBJ2-7	TRBD1	-	CSVVRTGEELYEQYF	TGCAGCGTTGTCCGGACAGGGGAAGAATTATACGAGCAGTACTTC
TRBV6-8	TRBJ2-1	-	-	CATQRGVSYNEQFF	TGTGCTACCCAACGCGGGGTGTCCTACAATGAGCAGTTCTTC
TRBV20-1	TRBJ1-2	-	-	CSAPSPGVWFGYTF	TGCAGTGCCCCCTCGCCGGGGGTCTGGTTTGGCTACACCTTC
TRBV5-6	TRBJ2-6	TRBD1	-	CASSTGDRAKSEANVLTF	TGTGCCAGCAGCACAGGGGACAGGGCAAAGTCTGAGGCCAACGTCCTGACTTTC
TRBV20-1	TRBJ2-7	TRBD1	-	CSASGTGRYEQYF	TGCAGTGCTAGCGGGACAGGACGCTACGAGCAGTACTTC
TRBV12-3/TRBV12-4	TRBJ2-7	-	few	CASSLAGEGYEQYF	TGTGCCAGCAGTTTGGCAGGGGAAGGGTACGAGCAGTACTTC
TRBV12-3/TRBV12-4	TRBJ2-3	-	-	CASSTRDVRDTQYF	TGTGCCAGCAGCACGCGGGATGTTCGTGATACGCAGTATTTT
TRBV20-1	TRBJ1-2	-	-	CSAITTDGTYGYTF	TGCAGTGCTATAACAACAGACGGGACGTATGGCTACACCTTC
TRBV14	TRBJ2-3	-	few	CASSREWSDTQYF	TGTGCCAGCAGCCGAGAGTGGTCAGATACGCAGTATTTT